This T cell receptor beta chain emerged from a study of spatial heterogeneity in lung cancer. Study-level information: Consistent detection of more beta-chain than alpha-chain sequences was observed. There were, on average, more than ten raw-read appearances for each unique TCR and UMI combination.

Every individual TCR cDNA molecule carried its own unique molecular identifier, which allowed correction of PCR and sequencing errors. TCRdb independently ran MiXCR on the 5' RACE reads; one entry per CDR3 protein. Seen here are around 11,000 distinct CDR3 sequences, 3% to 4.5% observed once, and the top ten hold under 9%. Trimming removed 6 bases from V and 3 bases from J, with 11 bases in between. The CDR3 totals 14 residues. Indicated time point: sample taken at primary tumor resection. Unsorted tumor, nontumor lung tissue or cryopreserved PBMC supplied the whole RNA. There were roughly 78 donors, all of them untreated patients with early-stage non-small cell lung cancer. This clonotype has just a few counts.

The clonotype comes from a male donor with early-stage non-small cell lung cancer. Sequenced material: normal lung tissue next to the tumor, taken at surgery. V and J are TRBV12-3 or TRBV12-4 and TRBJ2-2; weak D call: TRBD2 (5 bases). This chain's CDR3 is CASSLRRDTGELFF. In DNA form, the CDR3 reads TGTGCCAGCAGCCTAAGGCGGGACACCGGGGAGCTGTTTTTT.